The entry below describes one T cell receptor beta chain. The table came from immunoSEQ multiplex PCR; TCRdb's copy has only in-frame clones and leaves some out. The sample shows 600,000 to 900,000 clones, 70% to 90% of them seen only once. Germline V gene lookup returns CDR1 LNHDA and CDR2 SQIVND (reference sequence). The CDR3 runs to 13 residues. The ends were cut back, 3 bases at V and 1 base at J, with 6 bases in the middle. These data originate in a study of shared T cell receptors in the human thymus. The same specimen was also included in a second study, on human thymus T cells. As reported in that work: Thymic tissue was derived from resections collected during corrective heart surgery. Thymic and blood repertoires appeared to carry a bias in their V and J gene usage. A high degree of thymic repertoire overlap among unrelated individuals was reported in related research.

The source of this sequence is a girl under three years old with a congenital heart defect. The V and J genes are TRBV19 and TRBJ1-1, with no clear D. The sequenced sample consisted of thymocytes. The CDR3 nucleotides read TGTGCCAGTAGTATCGCGGCGAACACTGAAGCTTTCTTT. Translated, it gives CASSIAANTEAFF.